A selection of T cell receptor beta chains follows, all from one sample in a study of T cell repertoires in cytomegalovirus infection. TCRdb processed the reads anew with MiXCR; each CDR3 protein has one entry. This table has approximately 110,000 distinct CDR3 sequences, over 9.5% appearing once. No cognate antigen is known for these TCRs. Sequenced material: PBMCs, sequenced either directly or after in vitro stimulation (not recorded which). The receptor source for this set is a human donor in good health (CMV status not recorded). Some clones in this sample may be carry-over from other donors' samples. CDR3s leave out the opening cysteine and the closing phenylalanine or tryptophan. The size entry is marked missing in some rows and otherwise reads once, few, many or a size class.

clone_size cdr3_length v_call cdr3_aa
- 13 TRBV7-9 ASSLTSGRADTQY
- 12 TRBV19 ASTSGRANQEQY
many 10 TRBV6-5 ASRAPNQPQH
few 11 TRBV29-1 SVERTQTEGYT
many 11 TRBV4-1 ASSQASGAEAF
many 13 TRBV7-9 ASSLTGDERNGYT
many 10 TRBV7-2 ASSSRVYEQY
- 13 TRBV18 ASSLGTGASYEQY
few 13 TRBV2 ASSESGANTGELF
many 11 TRBV7-6 ASSLISSYEQY
medium-sized 16 TRBV7-6 ASSLRSLGREDDYGYT
- 13 TRBV5-1 ASMPGYSNTGELF
- 12 TRBV6-2/TRBV6-3 ASTQRGREYGYT
- 15 TRBV9 ASSRAPFGTGYTEAF
- 14 TRBV4-1 ASSQPLVGRGTEAF
few 13 TRBV6-2/TRBV6-3 ASSYVGLASGEQF
- 16 TRBV20-1 SARDIRTSGSLVDTQY
many 15 TRBV7-2 ASSRPVRTGLTGELF
few 14 TRBV19 ASSRGTGRAYNEQF
many 11 TRBV28 ASRPGQSYEQY
many 14 TRBV7-8 ASRQKRRVFGEKLF
few 13 TRBV7-2 ASSTGVARSDTQY
once 13 TRBV7-9 ASSAIGTTNNEQF
few 13 TRBV2 AIRKGSANTGELF
few 14 TRBV7-6 ASSLASGGGDYGYT
- 10 TRBV29-1 SVDTGPYGYT